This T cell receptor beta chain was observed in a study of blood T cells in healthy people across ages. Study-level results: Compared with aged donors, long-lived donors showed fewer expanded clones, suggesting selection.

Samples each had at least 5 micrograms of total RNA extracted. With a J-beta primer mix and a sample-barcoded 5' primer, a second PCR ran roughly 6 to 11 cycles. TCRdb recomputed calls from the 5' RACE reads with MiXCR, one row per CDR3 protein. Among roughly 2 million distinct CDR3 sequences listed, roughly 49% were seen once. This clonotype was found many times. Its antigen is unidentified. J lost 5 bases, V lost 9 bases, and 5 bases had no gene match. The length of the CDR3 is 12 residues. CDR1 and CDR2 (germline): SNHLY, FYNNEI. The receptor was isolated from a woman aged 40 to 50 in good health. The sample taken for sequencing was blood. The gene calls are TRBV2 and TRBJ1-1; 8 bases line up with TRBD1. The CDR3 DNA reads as TGTGCCAGTACCAGGGGGCGAACTGAAGCTTTCTTT. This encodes CASTRGRTEAFF. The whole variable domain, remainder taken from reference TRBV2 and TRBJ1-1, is EPEVTQTPSHQVTQMGQEVILRCVPISNHLYFYWYRQILGQKVEFLVSFYNNEISEKSEIFDDQFSVERPDGSNFTLKIRSTKLEDSAMYFCASTRGRTEAFFGQGTRLTVV.